Below are 8 T cell receptor beta chains sequenced from a single sample in a study of blood T cell repertoires in COVID-19. Here immunoSEQ multiplex PCR was the method, and the copy in TCRdb shows in-frame clones only, minus some. The table lists about 180,000 clones, roughly 87% of them singletons, with 6% to 8.5% in the top ten. Sequencing was performed on peripheral blood. The receptors come from a woman aged 70 to 79 with COVID-19, enrolled during active disease.

The chain carries TRBV2 and TRBJ2-6; 8 bases are shared with TRBD1. Germline V lookup: CDR1 SNHLY, CDR2 FYNNEI. Unmatched junction bases numbered 4, after V lost 9 bases and J lost 0 bases. The CDR3 runs to 15 residues. The CDR3 DNA reads as TGTGCCAGATCCGGGACAGGCTCTGGGGCCAACGTCCTGACTTTC. Translation: CARSGTGSGANVLTF.

The CDR3 reads CASSVSIGGTNEKLFF. The CDR3, as DNA: TGTGCCAGCAGTGTCTCGATCGGGGGTACTAATGAAAAACTGTTTTTT. V is TRBV6-1 and J is TRBJ1-4; TRBD1 is a possible D gene (5 bases). CDR1 MNHNS and CDR2 SASEGT come from the germline V gene. The CDR3 is made up of 16 amino acids. V shed 4 bases and J shed 2 bases, with 14 bases lying between them.

CDR3 residues: CASSELPGHGNGYTF. CDR3 nucleotides: TGTGCCAGCAGTGAATTGCCGGGACATGGGAATGGCTACACCTTC. This chain links TRBV2 with TRBJ1-2; tentatively, D is TRBD1 (6 bases). V lost 2 bases and J lost 6, with 16 bases in between. Germline V gene sequence: CDR1 SNHLY, CDR2 FYNNEI. The CDR3 length is 15 residues.

The chain carries TRBV11-2 and TRBJ2-1, with D possibly TRBD2 on 5 matching bases. CDR3 size: 19 residues. Trimming removed 0 bases from V and 5 bases from J, with 23 bases in between. Per germline, CDR1 SGHAT and CDR2 FQNNGV. CDR3 nucleotide sequence: TGTGCCAGCAGCTTAGACCGGTTTTCTCGTCGGGAAGTGGACAATGAGCAGTTCTTC. It translates to CASSLDRFSRREVDNEQFF.

The V and J genes are TRBV12-3 or TRBV12-4 and TRBJ1-1, with 7 bases that match TRBD1. V lost 6 bases to trimming and J lost 2 bases; unmatched junction nucleotides: 3. The CDR3 loop spans 13 amino acids. CDR3 DNA: TGTGCCAGCAGAACAGGGGAAAACACTGAAGCTTTCTTT. Amino acid sequence: CASRTGENTEAFF.

The chain has TRBV5-8 and TRBJ2-5; tentative D call: TRBD2 (5 bases). The CDR3 contains 14 residues. CDR1 and CDR2 from the germline V gene are SGHTS and YDEGEE. V was cut by 4 bases and J by 3 bases, with 13 bases left in between. CDR3 sequence (DNA): TGTGCCAGCAGCGGGTATGAAGCGGAAGAGACCCAGTACTTC. It codes for CASSGYEAEETQYF.

Here the CDR3 DNA reads TGTGCCAGCAGCCTAGGGGTAACTGAGCAGTTCTTC. This translates into CASSLGVTEQFF. The chain couples TRBV27 to TRBJ2-1; tentative D call: TRBD1 (5 bases). V was clipped by 6 bases and J by 9 bases, with 12 bases between them. CDR1 is MNHEY and CDR2 is SMNVEV in the germline V gene (reference sequence). CDR3 length: 12 residues.

This chain connects TRBV15 to TRBJ1-6, with 7 nucleotides matching TRBD1. Looked up from germline, CDR1 is LNHNV and CDR2 is YYDKDF (reference sequence). This CDR3 has 16 residues. Trimming removed 4 bases from V and 7 bases from J; junction bases left unmatched: 10. The DNA of the CDR3 is TGTGCCACCAGCACCCGGACAGGATCGGGGAATTCACCCCTCCACTTT. As protein: CATSTRTGSGNSPLHF.